This T cell receptor beta chain stems from a study of T cells expressing NK-cell markers. Study details: Beta-chain profiling covered CD3+CD56+NKG2C+, CD3+CD56+NKG2C- and CD3+CD56-NKG2C+ sorted subsets. Seven of the eight sequenced donors were HCMV-seropositive; one was seronegative.

Reprocessing the 5' RACE reads, TCRdb reports a single entry for every CDR3 protein and omits DNA. The sample shows about 450,000 distinct CDR3 sequences, and more than 7% sits with its ten largest clones. The CDR3 sequence is 16 residues long. Looked up from germline, CDR1 is KGHSH and CDR2 is LQKENI. About this clonotype itself: Its antigen is unknown.

Findings and limits, study-wide: Researchers report these clonotypes also headed the CD3+CD56-NKG2C+ fraction in a few donors. Among CD8+ T cells from five or six donors, dominant NKG2C+ clonotypes accounted for roughly 1.0-7.0%.

Sample: blood T cells: a sorted CD56 or NKG2C T cell subset, CD4+ or CD8+ T cells, or bulk PBMC T cells (not recorded which). V and J are TRBV18 and TRBJ2-1. The clonotype was recovered from a woman aged 18-70 years in good health. CDR3 protein: CASSPRAGSSYNEQFF.